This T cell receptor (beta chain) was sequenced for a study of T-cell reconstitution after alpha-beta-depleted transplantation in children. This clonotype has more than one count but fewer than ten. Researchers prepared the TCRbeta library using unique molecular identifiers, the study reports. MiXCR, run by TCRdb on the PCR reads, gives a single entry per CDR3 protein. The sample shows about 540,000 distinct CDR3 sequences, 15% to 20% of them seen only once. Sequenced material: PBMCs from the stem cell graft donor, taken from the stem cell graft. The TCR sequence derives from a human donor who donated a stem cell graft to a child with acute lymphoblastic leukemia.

The CDR3 protein is CASSLAGRRGPDTQYF. DNA of the CDR3: TGTGCCAGCAGCTTGGCAGGGCGAAGGGGCCCAGATACGCAGTATTTT. The chain couples TRBV5-5 to TRBJ2-3; maybe TRBD1 (5 bases). CDR3 length equals 16 residues. The V end was cut by 0 bases, the J end by 4 bases, with 15 bases between. Germline CDR1 and CDR2: SGHKS and YYEKEE (reference sequence).